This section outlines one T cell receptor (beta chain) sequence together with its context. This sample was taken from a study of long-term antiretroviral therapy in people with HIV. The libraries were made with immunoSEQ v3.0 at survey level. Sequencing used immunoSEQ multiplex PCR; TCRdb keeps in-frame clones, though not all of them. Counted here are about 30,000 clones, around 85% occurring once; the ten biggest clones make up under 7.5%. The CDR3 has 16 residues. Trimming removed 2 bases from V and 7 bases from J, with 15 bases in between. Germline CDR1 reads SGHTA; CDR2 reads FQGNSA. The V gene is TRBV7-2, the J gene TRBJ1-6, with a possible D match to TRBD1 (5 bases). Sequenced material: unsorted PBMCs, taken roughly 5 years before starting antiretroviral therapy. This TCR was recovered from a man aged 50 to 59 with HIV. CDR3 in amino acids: CASSLWFGAGNSPLHF. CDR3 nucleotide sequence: TGTGCCAGCAGCTTATGGTTTGGGGCAGGGAATTCACCCCTCCACTTT.